These 26 T cell receptor beta chains share one sample of origin, sequenced in a study of T cell repertoires in cytomegalovirus infection. No antigens are known for them. MiXCR, applied by TCRdb to the reads, yields one record per CDR3 protein. The sample includes about 700,000 distinct CDR3 sequences, 30% to 40% of them seen just once. Sequences were derived from cultured PBMCs, sampled from culture after CMV antigen stimulation. These receptors were collected from a human donor in good health (CMV status not recorded). Some clones in this sample may be carry-over from other donors' samples.

The V gene is TRBV7-9, the J gene TRBJ2-5; D is perhaps TRBD1 (5 bases). The CDR3 totals 14 residues. CDR1 and CDR2 (germline): SEHNR, FQNEAQ (reference sequence). Trimming left V 6 bases short and J 1 base short, with 12 bases between. CDR3 residues: CASSQNRFQETQYF. As DNA, the CDR3 is TGTGCCAGCAGTCAAAACAGGTTCCAAGAGACCCAGTACTTC.

The chain links TRBV20-1 to TRBJ2-5; possible D gene TRBD1, 6 bases. This CDR3 has 14 amino acids. V was shortened by 2 bases and J by 4 bases, with 14 bases between the two germline ends. Looked up from germline, CDR1 is DFQATT and CDR2 is SNEGSKA (reference sequence). CDR3 DNA sequence: TGCAGTGCTAGAAGGAGACGAGGGGGAGAGACCCAGTACTTC. It codes for CSARRRRGGETQYF.

The gene calls are TRBV2 and TRBJ2-3, with 9 bases aligning to TRBD1. Looked up from germline, CDR1 is SNHLY and CDR2 is FYNNEI. This CDR3 has 14 residues. J was trimmed by 3 bases and V by 6 bases; bases with no gene match: 4. CDR3 sequence (DNA): TGTGCCAGCAGGAGGGACAGGGAGACAGATACGCAGTATTTT. Translation gives CASRRDRETDTQYF.

This clonotype was found many times. This rearrangement joins TRBV7-2 to TRBJ2-3; D may be TRBD2 (5 bases). This CDR3 has 17 amino acids. CDR1 and CDR2 (germline): SGHTA, FQGNSA. The V end lost 2 bases, the J end lost 1 base, and 16 bases lay between the germline ends. Written as DNA, the CDR3 is TGTGCCAGCAGCTTAATACCCGGGCCAGCGGGCACAGATACGCAGTATTTT. Translated, it gives CASSLIPGPAGTDTQYF.

This clonotype was detected only a few times. This chain connects TRBV6-1 to TRBJ2-5, with D possibly being TRBD1 or TRBD2 (5 bases each). V lost 4 bases and J 5 bases, leaving 11 bases between the germline ends. Germline V gene sequence: CDR1 MNHNS, CDR2 SASEGT. The CDR3 totals 13 residues. The CDR3 DNA follows: TGTGCCAGCAGTGCTGGGACCGCGGAGACCCAGTACTTC. Translation gives CASSAGTAETQYF.

The rearrangement uses TRBV7-8 and TRBJ1-5; possible D gene TRBD1, 6 bases. The germline V gene has CDR1 SGHVS and CDR2 FQNEAQ. The ends were cut back, 4 bases at V and 1 base at J, with 17 bases in the middle. The CDR3 runs to 17 residues. The CDR3 sequence: CASSSMMGGWSNQPQHF. In DNA, the CDR3 is TGTGCCAGCAGCTCGATGATGGGGGGCTGGAGCAATCAGCCCCAGCATTTT.

This clonotype showed up just a few times. This chain links TRBV19 with TRBJ1-6; D not certain. Trimming removed 3 bases at V and 8 bases at J, with 8 bases between. The CDR3 consists of 13 residues. The germline V gene encodes CDR1 LNHDA and CDR2 SQIVND (reference sequence). The CDR3 DNA sequence: TGTGCCAGTAGTATTCTCAAGGATTCACCCCTCCACTTT. Translation: CASSILKDSPLHF.

This rearrangement joins TRBV11-2 to TRBJ2-5, with a tentative D call TRBD1 (6 bases). Germline V gene lookup returns CDR1 SGHAT and CDR2 FQNNGV. Trimming cost V 8 bases and J 1 base, with 17 bases left between them. The CDR3 length is 15 residues. For the CDR3, the DNA is TGTGCCAGCCACAAGGGGCGACAGGTCCAAGAGACCCAGTACTTC. It translates to CASHKGRQVQETQYF.

In the case of this clonotype: At one end, the junction sequence differs from germline, possibly due to a read error. This rearrangement joins TRBV4-1 to TRBJ2-1, with 7 bases that match TRBD2. Germline V gene data show CDR1 as MGHRA and CDR2 as YSYEKL. This CDR3 has 18 amino acids. The CDR3 DNA reads as TGCGCCAGCAGACAAGGGGCCCCCCGGGGAGGGCCGGGGAATGAGCAGTTCTTC. As protein: CASRQGAPRGGPGNEQFF.

The CDR3 sequence is CASSYPRSYNSPLHF. The DNA for the CDR3 is TGTGCCAGCAGTTACCCGCGATCCTATAATTCACCCCTCCACTTT. The chain combines TRBV6-5 with TRBJ1-6; no firm D call. Trimming stripped 2 bases from V and 1 base from J, with 6 bases between. The CDR3 has 15 residues. Germline V lookup: CDR1 MNHEY, CDR2 SVGAGI.

This clonotype was counted between two and nine times. The V call is TRBV5-1, the J call TRBJ1-1; D is uncertain. The V end was cut by 3 bases, the J end by 1 base, with 10 bases between. The CDR3 extends over 14 amino acids. From germline, CDR1 is SGHRS and CDR2 YFSETQ. CDR3 sequence: CASSSRAPNTEAFF. CDR3 nucleotide sequence: TGCGCCAGCAGCTCACGGGCCCCGAACACTGAAGCTTTCTTT.

The gene calls are TRBV3-1 and TRBJ1-5, with D possibly matching TRBD1 (6 bases). V was cut by 0 bases and J by 4 bases, with 13 bases left in between. CDR1 and CDR2 from the germline V gene are LGHDT and YNNKEL (reference sequence). There are 16 residues in the CDR3. CDR3 residues: CASSQDSGQGNQPQHF. The DNA of the CDR3 is TGTGCCAGCAGCCAAGATAGTGGGCAGGGGAATCAGCCCCAGCATTTT.

This clonotype was detected only a few times. The chain carries TRBV6-2 or TRBV6-3 and TRBJ2-2; no clear D gene. The CDR3 consists of 13 residues. The germline V and J ends were trimmed by 8 bases and 2 bases, with 9 bases remaining between them. In germline, CDR1 is MNHEY, CDR2 SVGEGT. The CDR3 sequence: CASVLTNTGELFF. CDR3 bases: TGTGCCAGCGTACTAACTAACACCGGGGAGCTGTTTTTT.

In this sample, this clonotype turned up many times. The chain uses TRBV11-2 and TRBJ2-5, with 7 bases fitting TRBD2. Trimming took 1 base from V and 4 from J; bases not matched to a gene: 6. Germline loops: CDR1 SGHAT, CDR2 FQNNGV. CDR3 length: 15 amino acids. The CDR3 DNA is TGTGCCAGCAGCTTAGCTAGCGGCCGCCGAGAGACCCAGTACTTC. Protein product: CASSLASGRRETQYF.

A few counts support this clonotype. The chain combines TRBV18 with TRBJ1-4; D is ambiguous. The V gene's germline CDR1 is KGHSH and CDR2 LQKENI. The CDR3 runs 14 residues. V was pared by 2 bases and J by 0 bases, with 4 bases between. The CDR3 region has the DNA TGTGCCAGCTCACCATCCCCAACTAATGAAAAACTGTTTTTT. Its protein is CASSPSPTNEKLFF.

In DNA, the CDR3 is TGTGCCGCGGGGTGGGCAGATACGCAGTATTTT. Its protein product is CAAGWADTQYF. The chain uses TRBV7-2 and TRBJ2-3; D perhaps matches TRBD2 (6 bases). The CDR3 consists of 11 residues. Germline CDR1 SGHTA, CDR2 FQGNSA. Trimming removed 11 bases at V and 4 bases at J, with 10 bases between.

This clonotype is a singleton in its sample. The gene calls are TRBV19 and TRBJ2-7, with no clear D. Germline CDR1 is LNHDA and CDR2 is SQIVND (reference sequence). This CDR3 spans 12 amino acids. The V end lost 1 base, the J end lost 6 bases, and 7 bases lay between the germline ends. The CDR3 coding sequence is TGTGCCAGTAGTATAGGGCTGGGCGAGCAGTACTTC. Amino acid sequence: CASSIGLGEQYF.

The chain carries TRBV11-2 and TRBJ2-5; no reliable D call. Germline values: CDR1 SGHAT, CDR2 FQNNGV. The V and J ends lost 2 bases and 4 bases respectively, with 17 bases between them. This CDR3 contains 16 residues. CDR3 residues: CASSLLVGSPRETQYF. The CDR3 region has the DNA TGTGCCAGCAGCTTATTGGTTGGCAGCCCCCGAGAGACCCAGTACTTC.

Only a few counts were recorded for this clonotype. CDR3 sequence: CASSILQTTASKRNEQFF. DNA for the CDR3: TGTGCCAGTAGTATTTTACAAACGACAGCCTCAAAGAGAAATGAGCAGTTCTTC. The rearrangement joins TRBV19 to TRBJ2-1; perhaps TRBD1 as D (5 bases). CDR3 length: 18 amino acids. V lost 3 bases and J lost 7, with 25 bases in between. The germline gives CDR1 LNHDA, CDR2 SQIVND (reference sequence). The whole variable domain, remainder taken from reference TRBV19 and TRBJ2-1, is DGGITQSPKYLFRKEGQNVTLSCEQNLNHDAMYWYRQDPGQGLRLIYYSQIVNDFQKGDIAEGYSVSREKKESFPLTVTSAQKNPTAFYLCASSILQTTASKRNEQFFGPGTRLTVL.

This clonotype came up many times. The rearrangement uses TRBV7-2 and TRBJ2-3, with 8 bases matching TRBD2. The CDR3 covers 18 residues. Germline CDR1 SGHTA, CDR2 FQGNSA. J was trimmed by 2 bases and V by 4 bases; bases with no gene match: 14. The CDR3 DNA reads as TGTGCCAGCAGCTCCCCTTTAGGCCAGCGGGGGCTCACAGATACGCAGTATTTT. It is translated as CASSSPLGQRGLTDTQYF. Full variable domain (remainder filled in from reference TRBV7-2 and TRBJ2-3): GAGVSQSPSNKVTEKGKDVELRCDPISGHTALYWYRQSLGQGLEFLIYFQGNSAPDKSGLPSDRFSAERTGGSVSTLTIQRTQQEDSAVYLCASSSPLGQRGLTDTQYFGPGTRLTVL.

The V call is TRBV20-1, the J call TRBJ2-3; D perhaps matches TRBD2 (7 bases). The CDR3 loop spans 15 amino acids. Germline CDR1 and CDR2: DFQATT and SNEGSKA (reference sequence). V was pared by 5 bases and J by 5 bases, with 20 bases between. The DNA of the CDR3 is TGCAGTGCTCCGGTTAGGGGGGGACCGGAAGATACGCAGTATTTT. Translating it yields CSAPVRGGPEDTQYF.

The chain links TRBV10-3 to TRBJ2-5; D gene unclear. The CDR3 has 13 residues. CDR1 and CDR2 from the germline V gene are ENHRY and SYGVKD. The V end was cut by 4 bases, the J end by 1 base, with 7 bases between. CDR3 in DNA: TGTGCCATCAGTGTTACACTCCAAGAGACCCAGTACTTC. This codes for CAISVTLQETQYF.

This clonotype came up a few times. V usage is TRBV7-2 and J usage is TRBJ1-6; D gene unclear. CDR1 is SGHTA, CDR2 FQGNSA, per germline. Trimming stripped 5 bases from V and 7 bases from J, with 9 bases between. The CDR3 loop spans 13 amino acids. The CDR3 sequence is CASSQKTNSPLHF. CDR3 coding DNA: TGTGCCAGCAGCCAAAAGACGAATTCACCCCTCCACTTT.

This clonotype occurred a few times. One end of the junction varies from germline; a read error may be responsible. The CDR3 spells CASSLALRGITGDEQFF. The CDR3 DNA is TGTGCCAGCAGCCTAGCCCTGAGGGGGATTACAGGGGATGAGCAGTTCTTC. The chain is built from TRBV7-6 and TRBJ2-1; the match to TRBD1 covers 7 bases. This CDR3 has 17 residues. CDR1 and CDR2 (germline): SGHVS, FNYEAQ.

This clonotype was counted between two and nine times. V and J are TRBV19 and TRBJ1-6; D perhaps matches TRBD1 (5 bases). This CDR3 has 11 residues. V lost 11 bases and J 7 bases, leaving 9 bases between the germline ends. CDR1 LNHDA and CDR2 SQIVND come from the germline V gene (reference sequence). The CDR3: CAGGMNSPLHF. CDR3 DNA sequence: TGTGCCGGGGGTATGAATTCACCCCTCCACTTT. The whole variable domain, filled in from reference TRBV19 and TRBJ1-6, reads DGGITQSPKYLFRKEGQNVTLSCEQNLNHDAMYWYRQDPGQGLRLIYYSQIVNDFQKGDIAEGYSVSREKKESFPLTVTSAQKNPTAFYLCAGGMNSPLHFGNGTRLTVT.

This clonotype was observed a few times. The chain links TRBV2 to TRBJ1-1; D call uncertain. The CDR3 length is 15 residues. Germline V gives CDR1 SNHLY, CDR2 FYNNEI. V shed 8 bases and J shed 0 bases, with 16 bases lying between them. The CDR3 DNA reads TGTGCCAGCCCCCATCAGCCTACTATGAACACTGAAGCTTTCTTT. Residues: CASPHQPTMNTEAFF.